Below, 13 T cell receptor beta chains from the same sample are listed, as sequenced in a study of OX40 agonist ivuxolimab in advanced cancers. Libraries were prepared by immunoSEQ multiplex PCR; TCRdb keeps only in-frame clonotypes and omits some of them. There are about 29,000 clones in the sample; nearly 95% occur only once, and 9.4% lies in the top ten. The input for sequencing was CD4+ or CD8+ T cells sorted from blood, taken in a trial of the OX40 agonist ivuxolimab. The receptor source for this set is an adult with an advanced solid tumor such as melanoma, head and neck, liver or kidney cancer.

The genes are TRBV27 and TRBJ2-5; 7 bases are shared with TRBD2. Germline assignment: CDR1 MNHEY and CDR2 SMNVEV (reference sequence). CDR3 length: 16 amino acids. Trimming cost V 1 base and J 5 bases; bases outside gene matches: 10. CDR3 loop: CASSLFGGGSLETQYF. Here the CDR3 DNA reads TGTGCCAGCAGTTTATTTGGGGGGGGGAGTTTGGAGACCCAGTACTTC.

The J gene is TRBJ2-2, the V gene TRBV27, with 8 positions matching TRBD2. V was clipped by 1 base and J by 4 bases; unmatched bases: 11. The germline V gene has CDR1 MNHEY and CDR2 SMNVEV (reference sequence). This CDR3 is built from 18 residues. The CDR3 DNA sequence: TGTGCCAGCAGTTTATGGGCGAGCGGGGGAAGGGGCACCGGGGAGCTGTTTTTT. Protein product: CASSLWASGGRGTGELFF.

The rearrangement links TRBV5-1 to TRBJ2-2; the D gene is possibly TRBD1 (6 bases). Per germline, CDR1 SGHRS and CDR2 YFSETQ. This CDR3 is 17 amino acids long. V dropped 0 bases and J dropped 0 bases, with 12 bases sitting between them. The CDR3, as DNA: TGCGCCAGCAGCTTGGGGGCGACAGGATCGAACACCGGGGAGCTGTTTTTT. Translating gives CASSLGATGSNTGELFF.

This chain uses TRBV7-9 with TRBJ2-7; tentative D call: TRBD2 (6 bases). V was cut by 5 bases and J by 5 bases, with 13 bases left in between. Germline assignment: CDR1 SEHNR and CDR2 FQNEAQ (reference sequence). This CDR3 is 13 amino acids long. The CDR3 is CASSRPGVHEQYF. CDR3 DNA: TGTGCCAGCAGCCGCCCGGGGGTCCACGAGCAGTACTTC.

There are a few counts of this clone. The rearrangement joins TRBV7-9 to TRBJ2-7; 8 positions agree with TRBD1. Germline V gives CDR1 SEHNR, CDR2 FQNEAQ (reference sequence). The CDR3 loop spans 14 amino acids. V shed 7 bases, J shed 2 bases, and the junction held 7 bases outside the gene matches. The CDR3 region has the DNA TGTGCCAGCACCCGGACAGGGATTCCCTACGAGCAGTACTTC. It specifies CASTRTGIPYEQYF.

CDR3 nucleotide sequence: TGTGCCAGCAGTTACTCACTAGCGGCCTACGAGCAGTACTTC. Its translation is CASSYSLAAYEQYF. V and J are TRBV6-5 and TRBJ2-7; 8 positions match TRBD2. In germline, CDR1 is MNHEY, CDR2 SVGAGI. The CDR3 is 14 amino acids. J was trimmed by 2 bases and V by 0 bases; bases with no gene match: 0.

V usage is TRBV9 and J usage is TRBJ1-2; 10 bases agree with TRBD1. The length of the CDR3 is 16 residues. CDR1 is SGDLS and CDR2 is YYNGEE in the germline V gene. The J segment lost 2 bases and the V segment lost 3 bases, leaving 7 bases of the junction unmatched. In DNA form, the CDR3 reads TGTGCCAGCAGCGGGGGACAGGGGACCCCAAACTATGGCTACACCTTC. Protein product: CASSGGQGTPNYGYTF.

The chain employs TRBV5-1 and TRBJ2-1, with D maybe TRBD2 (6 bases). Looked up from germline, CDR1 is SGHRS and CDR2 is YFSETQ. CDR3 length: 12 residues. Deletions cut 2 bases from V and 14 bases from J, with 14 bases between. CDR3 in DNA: TGCGCCAGCAGCTTAGGCGGGACTCCAAAGTTCTTC. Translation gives CASSLGGTPKFF.

The CDR3 is CASSLARTSDEPIPYNEQFF. The DNA for the CDR3 is TGTGCCAGCAGCTTAGCGAGGACTAGCGACGAACCTATCCCCTACAATGAGCAGTTCTTC. The chain couples TRBV7-8 to TRBJ2-1, with TRBD2 matching over 9 bases. The CDR3 consists of 20 residues. Germline V gene sequence: CDR1 SGHVS, CDR2 FQNEAQ. V dropped 0 bases and J dropped 2; count of bases not matched to a gene: 14.

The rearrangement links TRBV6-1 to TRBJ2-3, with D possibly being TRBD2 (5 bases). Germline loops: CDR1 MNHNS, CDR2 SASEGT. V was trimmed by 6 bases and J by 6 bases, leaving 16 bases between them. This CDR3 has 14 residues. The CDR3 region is CASRRNQAGDTQYF. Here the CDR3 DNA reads TGTGCCAGCAGGCGGAATCAGGCGGGTGATACGCAGTATTTT.

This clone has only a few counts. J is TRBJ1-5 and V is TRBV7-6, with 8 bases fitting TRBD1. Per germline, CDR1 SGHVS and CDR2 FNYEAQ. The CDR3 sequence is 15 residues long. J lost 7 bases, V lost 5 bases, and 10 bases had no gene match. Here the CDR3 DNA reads TGTGCCAGCAGCCCCGGGACAGGAATAGGACAGCCCCAGCATTTT. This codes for CASSPGTGIGQPQHF.

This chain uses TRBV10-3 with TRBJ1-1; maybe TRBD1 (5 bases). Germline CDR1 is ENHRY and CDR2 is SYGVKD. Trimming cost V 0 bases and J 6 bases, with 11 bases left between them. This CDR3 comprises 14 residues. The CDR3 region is CAISESGGWAEAFF. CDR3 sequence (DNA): TGTGCCATCAGTGAGTCTGGGGGGTGGGCTGAAGCTTTCTTT.

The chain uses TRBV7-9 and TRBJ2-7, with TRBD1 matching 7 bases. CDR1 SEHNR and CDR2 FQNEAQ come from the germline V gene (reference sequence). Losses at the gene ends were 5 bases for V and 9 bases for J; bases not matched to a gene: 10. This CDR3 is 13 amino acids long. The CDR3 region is CASSGDRDIGQYF. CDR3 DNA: TGTGCCAGCAGCGGCGACAGGGACATCGGGCAGTACTTC.